Shown below are 3 T cell receptor beta chains from a single sample sequenced in a study of cytomegalovirus exposure and HLA in healthy donors. Researchers ran the PCR with 60 Vbeta and 13 Jbeta primers. The data were produced by immunoSEQ multiplex PCR, yet TCRdb's version contains in-frame clones alone and is incomplete. This sample's table reports roughly 150,000 clones. The sample taken for sequencing was PBMCs. These receptors came from a woman aged 50 to 60 in good health and CMV-seronegative.

The chain combines TRBV4-1 with TRBJ2-5; 9 bases map to TRBD2. Germline assignment: CDR1 MGHRA and CDR2 YSYEKL. V lost 6 bases, J lost 5 bases, and 4 bases stayed unmatched. This CDR3 is built from 13 residues. Here the CDR3 DNA reads TGCGCCAGCAGACCTGGGACTAGCGAGACCCAGTACTTC. Translating gives CASRPGTSETQYF.

The chain recombines TRBV19 with TRBJ1-1, with no clear D. The germline V and J ends were trimmed by 6 bases and 1 base, with 9 bases remaining between them. Germline CDR1 and CDR2: LNHDA and SQIVND (reference sequence). The CDR3 length is 13 residues. The CDR3: CASSAQPNTEAFF. The CDR3 bases are TGTGCCAGTAGCGCACAGCCGAACACTGAAGCTTTCTTT.

The chain carries TRBV28 and TRBJ1-2; 9 nucleotides agree with TRBD1. V gave up 7 bases and J gave up 1 base; unmatched junction bases: 10. The CDR3 has 16 residues. Germline V lookup: CDR1 MDHEN, CDR2 SYDVKM. The CDR3 loop is CASNTGQGIYNYGYTF. The DNA of the CDR3 is TGTGCCAGCAATACGGGACAGGGAATATATAACTATGGCTACACCTTC.